Included here is one T cell receptor beta chain sequence, with context. Here the CDR3 omits its conserved ending phenylalanine or tryptophan, so a read error is the likely source. Germline values: CDR1 GTSNPN, CDR2 SVGIG (reference sequence). The CDR3 is made up of 12 amino acids. Trimming took 5 bases from V and 10 from J, leaving 15 bases between them. The source material, RNA transcripts, was used to amplify TCR beta CDR3 regions. A first-round RT-PCR of the TCR CDR3 used the HTBI primer set. TCRdb re-called the multiplex PCR reads with MiXCR, one entry per CDR3 protein. The sample lists more than 650,000 distinct CDR3 sequences; about 15% were seen once. These data come from a study of T cells in Graves' hyperthyroidism and ophthalmopathy.

The sequencing input was blood. The chain couples TRBV30 to TRBJ1-5; TRBD1 might be the D (5 bases). The clonotype comes from a woman aged 18-30 years with Graves' hyperthyroidism. The CDR3 loop reads CAWGGGGQPQHL. The CDR3, as DNA: TGTGCCTGGGGGGGGGGGGGTCAACCCCAGCATCTT.